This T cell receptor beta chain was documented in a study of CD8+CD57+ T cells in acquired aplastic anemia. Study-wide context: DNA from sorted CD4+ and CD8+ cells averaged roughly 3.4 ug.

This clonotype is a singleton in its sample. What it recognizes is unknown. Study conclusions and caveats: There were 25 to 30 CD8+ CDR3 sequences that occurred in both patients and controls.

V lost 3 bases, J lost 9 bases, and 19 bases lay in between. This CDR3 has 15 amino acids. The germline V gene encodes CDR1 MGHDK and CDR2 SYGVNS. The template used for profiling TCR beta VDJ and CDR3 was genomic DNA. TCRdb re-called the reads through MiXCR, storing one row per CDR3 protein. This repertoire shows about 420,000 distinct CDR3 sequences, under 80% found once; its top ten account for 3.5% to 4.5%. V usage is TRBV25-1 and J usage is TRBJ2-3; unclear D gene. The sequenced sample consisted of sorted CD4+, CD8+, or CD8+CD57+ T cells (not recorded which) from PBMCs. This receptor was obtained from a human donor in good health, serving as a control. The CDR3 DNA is TGTGCCAGCAGTGATAGAGTCCTCGGAGCCTACACGCAGTATTTT. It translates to CASSDRVLGAYTQYF.